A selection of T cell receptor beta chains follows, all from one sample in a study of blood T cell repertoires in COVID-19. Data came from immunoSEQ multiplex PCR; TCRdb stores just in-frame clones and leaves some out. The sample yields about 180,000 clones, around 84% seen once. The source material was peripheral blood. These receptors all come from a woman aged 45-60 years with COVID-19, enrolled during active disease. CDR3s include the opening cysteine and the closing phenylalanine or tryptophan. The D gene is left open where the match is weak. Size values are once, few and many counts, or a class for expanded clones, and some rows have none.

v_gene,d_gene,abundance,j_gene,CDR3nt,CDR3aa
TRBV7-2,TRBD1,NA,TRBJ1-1,TGTGCCAGCTTCCTACCGGGACAGGGGATTAGCACTGAAGCTTTCTTT,CASFLPGQGISTEAFF
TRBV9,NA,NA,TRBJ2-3,TGTGCCAGCAGCGCCCACAAATTCAGCACAGATACGCAGTATTTT,CASSAHKFSTDTQYF
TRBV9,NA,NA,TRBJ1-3,TGTGCCAGCAGCGTAGGTACAGGGAAGGACACCATATATTTT,CASSVGTGKDTIYF
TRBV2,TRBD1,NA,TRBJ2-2,TGTGCCAGCAGCGACAGGGGACTGAAAACGAACACCGGGGAGCTGTTTTTT,CASSDRGLKTNTGELFF
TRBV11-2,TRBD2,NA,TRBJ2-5,TGTGCCAGCAGCTTAGCCTCACTAGCGGGGGGGATAGAGACCCAGTACTTC,CASSLASLAGGIETQYF
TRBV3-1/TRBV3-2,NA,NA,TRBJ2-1,TGTGCCAGCAGCCCGCAGACTAGATATGAGCAGTTCTTC,CASSPQTRYEQFF
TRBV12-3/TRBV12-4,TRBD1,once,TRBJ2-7,TGTGCCAGCAGTTCTACAGGGGGCTACGAGCAGTACTTC,CASSSTGGYEQYF
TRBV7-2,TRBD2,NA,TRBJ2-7,TGTGCCAGCAGCCCTCGAGGTCCTAGCGGGGGGTTCTTCTACGAGCAGTACTTC,CASSPRGPSGGFFYEQYF
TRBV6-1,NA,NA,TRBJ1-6,TGTGCCAGCAGTGAAGTGGCCACCGTGACACCCCTCCACTTT,CASSEVATVTPLHF
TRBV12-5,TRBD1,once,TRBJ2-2,TGTGCTAGTGGTTTGGCAAAGGGAGACAGGGTGAACACCGGGGAGCTGTTTTTT,CASGLAKGDRVNTGELFF
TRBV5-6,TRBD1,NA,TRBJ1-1,TGTGCCAGCAGCCCCAGGGGGCGGGTGAACACTGAAGCTTTCTTT,CASSPRGRVNTEAFF
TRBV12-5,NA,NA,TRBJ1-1,TGTGCTAGTGGTTTGGTAACCAAAGGAGGGGCTTTCTTT,CASGLVTKGGAFF
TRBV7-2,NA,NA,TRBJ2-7,TGTGCCAGCAGCTTAGCGGGCCCTGGGGAGCAGTACTTC,CASSLAGPGEQYF
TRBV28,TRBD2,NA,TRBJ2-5,TGTGCCATCGGACGGAGGAGGGCTAGCGGGCCGGGGGAGACCCAGTACTTC,CAIGRRRASGPGETQYF
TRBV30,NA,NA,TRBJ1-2,TGTGCCTGGAGTGCGCTTGGAGGCTATGGCTACACCTTC,CAWSALGGYGYTF
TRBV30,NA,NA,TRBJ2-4,TGTGCCTGGAGTGTGAGGACTATGGCCAAAAACATTCAGTACTTC,CAWSVRTMAKNIQYF
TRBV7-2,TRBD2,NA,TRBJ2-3,TGTGCCAGCAGCCCCCTAGGCGGGGGAACAGATACGCAGTATTTT,CASSPLGGGTDTQYF
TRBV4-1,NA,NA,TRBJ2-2,TGCGCCAGCAGCCCCTTGGGTAGCTCAAGCACCGGGGAGCTGTTTTTT,CASSPLGSSSTGELFF
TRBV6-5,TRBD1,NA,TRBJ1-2,TGTGCCAGCAGTAAGACAGGGTATGGCTACACCTTC,CASSKTGYGYTF
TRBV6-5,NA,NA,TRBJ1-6,TGTGCCAGCAGTTACACCACGGGGGGAGGGAATTCACCCCTCCACTTT,CASSYTTGGGNSPLHF
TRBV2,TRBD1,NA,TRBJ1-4,TGTGCCAGCCATCCTACAGGGGTAAATGAAAAACTGTTTTTT,CASHPTGVNEKLFF
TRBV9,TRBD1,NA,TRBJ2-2,TGTGCCAGCAGCGAGAAGACAGGGGAAAGACCCGGGGAGCTGTTTTTT,CASSEKTGERPGELFF
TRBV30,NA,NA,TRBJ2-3,TGTGCCTGGAGCTCCCCAGGGAAAGATACGCAGTATTTT,CAWSSPGKDTQYF
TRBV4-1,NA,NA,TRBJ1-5,TGCGCCAGCAGCCAAGTGTTCACAGGGTGGCAGCCCCAGCATTTT,CASSQVFTGWQPQHF
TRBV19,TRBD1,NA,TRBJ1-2,TGTGCCTCGACCCTCCGGGACAGGGGGTATGGCTACACCTTC,CASTLRDRGYGYTF
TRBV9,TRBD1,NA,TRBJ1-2,TGTGCCAGCAGCGGGACAGGGGACAAGGGGTATGGCTACACCTTC,CASSGTGDKGYGYTF
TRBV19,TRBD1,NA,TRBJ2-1,TGTGCCAGTAGTAAACGGACAGGCAGCTCCTACAATGAGCAGTTCTTC,CASSKRTGSSYNEQFF
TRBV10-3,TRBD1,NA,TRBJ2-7,TGTGCCACCTCCGGGACAGAGCAACCAGAGCAGTACTTC,CATSGTEQPEQYF
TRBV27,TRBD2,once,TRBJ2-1,TGTGCCAGCAGTTTCCCTAGCGGCCTCTATCTATTCTTC,CASSFPSGLYLFF
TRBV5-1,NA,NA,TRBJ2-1,TGCGCCAGCAGCTTGAACAGTAACAATGAGCAGTTCTTC,CASSLNSNNEQFF
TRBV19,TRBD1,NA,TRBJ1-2,TGTGCCAGTAGTGACCGGGACAGGGTAAACTATGGCTACACCTTC,CASSDRDRVNYGYTF
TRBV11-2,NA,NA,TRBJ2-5,TGTGCCAGCAGCCAGGGGAGTAGCGCGGAGACCCAGTACTTC,CASSQGSSAETQYF
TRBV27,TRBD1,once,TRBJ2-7,TGTGCCAGCAGTTACTGGGGTGGGACAGGGAACTACGAGCAGTACTTC,CASSYWGGTGNYEQYF
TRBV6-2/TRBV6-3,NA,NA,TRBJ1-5,TGTGCCAGCAGCTCCTTTGCCAGTCCCCAGCATTTT,CASSSFASPQHF
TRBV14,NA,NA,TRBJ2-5,TGTGCCAGCAGCCAAGAGCTAGCAAGGGCAGAGACCCAGTACTTC,CASSQELARAETQYF
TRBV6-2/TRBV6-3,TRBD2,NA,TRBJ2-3,TGTGCCAGCAGTTACCAAGCGGGGGGGATCACAGATACGCAGTATTTT,CASSYQAGGITDTQYF
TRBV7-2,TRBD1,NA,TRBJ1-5,TGTGCCAGCAGCCAAAGACAGGGGAATCAGCCCCAGCATTTT,CASSQRQGNQPQHF
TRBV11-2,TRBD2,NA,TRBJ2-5,TGTGCCAGCAGCCCGGGACTAAGGGAGACCCAGTACTTC,CASSPGLRETQYF
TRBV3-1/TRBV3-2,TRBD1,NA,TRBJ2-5,TGTGCCAGCAGCCAAGGTCCAGGGACAGTCAGGGAGACCCAGTACTTC,CASSQGPGTVRETQYF
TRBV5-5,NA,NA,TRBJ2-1,TGTGCCAGCAGCCCCGGGCAGGGCTATGAGCAGTTCTTC,CASSPGQGYEQFF
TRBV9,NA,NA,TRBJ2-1,TGTGCCAGCAGCGTAGGGGCAAACTCCTACAATGAGCAGTTCTTC,CASSVGANSYNEQFF
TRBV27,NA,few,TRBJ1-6,TGTGCCAGCAGTCTACAGGGCTCGGATTCACCCCTCCACTTT,CASSLQGSDSPLHF
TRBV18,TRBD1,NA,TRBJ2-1,TGTGCCAGCTCAACCGACAGGGTTTCCTACAATGAGCAGTTCTTC,CASSTDRVSYNEQFF
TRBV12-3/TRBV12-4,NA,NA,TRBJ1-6,TGTGCCAGCAGTTACACAGGGAATTCACCCCTCCACTTT,CASSYTGNSPLHF
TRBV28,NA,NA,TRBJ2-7,TGTGCCAGCACGGACAGCCCCTACGAGCAGTACTTC,CASTDSPYEQYF
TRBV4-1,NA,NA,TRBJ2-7,TGCGCCAGCAGCCAAGGTCAGGGGCCCTCCTACGAGCAGTACTTC,CASSQGQGPSYEQYF
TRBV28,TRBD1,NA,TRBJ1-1,TGTGCCAGCAGTGGTACCGGGACAGGGAACACTGAAGCTTTCTTT,CASSGTGTGNTEAFF
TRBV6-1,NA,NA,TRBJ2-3,TGTGCCAGCAGTGCCCGACAGGTGGATAGCACAGATACGCAGTATTTT,CASSARQVDSTDTQYF
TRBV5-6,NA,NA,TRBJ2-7,TGTGCCAGCAGCTTAAGGGGAGGCTACGAGCAGTACTTC,CASSLRGGYEQYF
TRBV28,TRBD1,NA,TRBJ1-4,TGTGCCAGCAGCACACAGGGGGCGGCTAATGAAAAACTGTTTTTT,CASSTQGAANEKLFF
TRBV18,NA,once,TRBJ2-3,TGTGCCAGCTCACCAATTGGACCGGGAGTCCAGACTGATACGCAGTATTTT,CASSPIGPGVQTDTQYF
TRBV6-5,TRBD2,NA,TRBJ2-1,TGTGCCAGCAGGGGAACGGGACTAGTTCTTAATGAGCAGTTCTTC,CASRGTGLVLNEQFF
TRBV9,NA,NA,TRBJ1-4,TGTGCCAGCAGCGTAGGGGAGGGTACTAATGAAAAACTGTTTTTT,CASSVGEGTNEKLFF